One and the same sample provided the 19 T cell receptor beta chains below, sequenced in a study of vaccination and CD4 T cells after COVID-19. TCRdb ran MiXCR on the PCR reads and lists one entry per CDR3 protein. This table has 20,000 to 25,000 distinct CDR3 sequences, roughly 61% appearing once. The specimen was CD4+ T cells from blood, collected before SARS-CoV-2 vaccination. All receptors derive from a human donor who had recovered from COVID-19.

The V call is TRBV6-5, the J call TRBJ2-1; TRBD2 matches at 9 bases. CDR3 length equals 16 residues. V dropped 4 bases and J dropped 4; count of bases not matched to a gene: 8. The V gene's germline CDR1 is MNHEY and CDR2 SVGAGI. The CDR3 here is CASSSREGQAYNEQFF. The CDR3 coding sequence is TGTGCCAGCAGTTCGCGGGAGGGCCAGGCATACAATGAGCAGTTCTTC.

The chain links TRBV28 to TRBJ2-7; 7 bases line up with TRBD2. This CDR3 has 14 residues. The junction had 7 bases not matched to a gene; V was cut back by 6 bases and J by 2 bases. CDR1 MDHEN and CDR2 SYDVKM come from the germline V gene. CDR3 nucleotides: TGTGCCAGCAGAGCAACGGGACTAACCTACGAGCAGTACTTC. As protein: CASRATGLTYEQYF.

Judged by abundance, this clonotype is medium-sized. The chain has TRBV27 and TRBJ1-2; D is unclear. V was shortened by 2 bases and J by 4 bases, with 8 bases between the two germline ends. CDR1 MNHEY and CDR2 SMNVEV come from the germline V gene (reference sequence). CDR3 size: 13 residues. CDR3 in DNA: TGTGCCAGCAGTTTAGTAAGAGGCTATGGCTACACCTTC. It specifies CASSLVRGYGYTF.

The chain links TRBV10-3 to TRBJ2-3; TRBD2 aligns across 13 bases. The CDR3 is 15 amino acids. Germline loops: CDR1 ENHRY, CDR2 SYGVKD. V was clipped by 5 bases and J by 6 bases; unmatched bases: 5. The CDR3 region is CAISPGLAGADTQYF. DNA for the CDR3: TGTGCCATCAGTCCCGGACTAGCGGGAGCCGATACGCAGTATTTT.

The genes are TRBV7-9 and TRBJ2-5, with TRBD2 identical over 10 bases. V gave up 2 bases and J gave up 2 bases; unmatched junction bases: 8. The germline gives CDR1 SEHNR, CDR2 FQNEAQ (reference sequence). This CDR3 spans 17 amino acids. Here the CDR3 reads CASSLLASGRLQETQYF. The CDR3 coding sequence is TGTGCCAGCAGCTTATTGGCTAGCGGGAGACTTCAAGAGACCCAGTACTTC.

J is TRBJ1-1 and V is TRBV6-1, with unresolved D. The CDR3 runs 13 residues. Germline V CDR1 and CDR2: MNHNS, SASEGT. Trimming removed 5 bases from V and 1 base from J, with 8 bases in between. This chain's CDR3 is CASSLVWNTEAFF. The CDR3 bases are TGTGCCAGCAGTCTCGTCTGGAACACTGAAGCTTTCTTT.

The chain carries TRBV7-8 and TRBJ1-3, with 8 bases lining up with TRBD1. Germline V gene data show CDR1 as SGHVS and CDR2 as FQNEAQ. V lost 6 bases, J lost 6 bases, and 10 bases stayed unmatched. The CDR3 covers 15 residues. The CDR3: CASSRTTGDPNTIYF. For the CDR3, the DNA is TGTGCCAGCAGTCGTACGACAGGGGACCCAAACACCATATATTTT.

The chain joins TRBV21-1 to TRBJ2-1; the D call in the table, TRBD1, was not verified against the DNA. TRBV21-1 constitutes a pseudogene. The CDR3 sequence is 17 residues long. The CDR3 sequence: CASSTRPAGPLYNEQFF. For the CDR3, the DNA is TGTGCCAGCAGCACCCGCCCGGCGGGACCTCTCTACAATGAGCAGTTCTTC.

This clonotype was seen only a few times. The genes are TRBV20-1 and TRBJ1-6, with 10 bases identical to TRBD1. The CDR3 has 13 residues. The J segment lost 10 bases and the V segment lost 8 bases, leaving 8 bases of the junction unmatched. Germline CDR1 is DFQATT and CDR2 is SNEGSKA (reference sequence). CDR3 protein: CSPGGTGVSPLHF. The CDR3 DNA reads TGCAGTCCCGGGGGGACAGGGGTATCACCCCTCCACTTT.

This clonotype was recorded only once. The V gene is TRBV2, the J gene TRBJ2-7; D possibly uses TRBD1 or TRBD2 (6 bases each). The CDR3 runs to 13 residues. Per the germline V gene, CDR1 is SNHLY and CDR2 is FYNNEI. Trimming removed 6 bases at V and 6 bases at J, with 15 bases between. The CDR3 region is CASRRDTGLEQYF. In nucleotides, the CDR3 is TGTGCCAGCAGAAGGGACACGGGACTCGAGCAGTACTTC.

By share, this clonotype counts as large. The chain couples TRBV20-1 to TRBJ1-2; D might be TRBD1 (5 bases). V lost 2 bases and J lost 5, with 9 bases in between. This CDR3 region has 12 residues. Germline CDR1 and CDR2: DFQATT and SNEGSKA (reference sequence). For the CDR3, the DNA is TGCAGTGCTAGAAAGGGGAGTTATGGCTACACCTTC. Translated: CSARKGSYGYTF.

The rearrangement uses TRBV25-1 and TRBJ2-5; TRBD2 might be the D (6 bases). Germline CDR1 MGHDK, CDR2 SYGVNS. V lost 0 bases and J lost 3, with 8 bases in between. This CDR3 comprises 14 residues. CDR3 coding DNA: TGTGCCAGCAGTGAATACGGGGGAAAAGAGACCCAGTACTTC. It yields the protein CASSEYGGKETQYF.

The chain employs TRBV28 and TRBJ1-3; D remains ambiguous. The CDR3 runs to 15 residues. The V gene's germline CDR1 is MDHEN and CDR2 SYDVKM. Trimming cost V 2 bases and J 0 bases, with 8 bases left between them. CDR3 nucleotides: TGTGCCAGCAGTTTACAGCCGAGCTCTGGAAACACCATATATTTT. It specifies CASSLQPSSGNTIYF.

In this sample, this clonotype turned up a few times. The chain joins TRBV18 to TRBJ1-5, with 7 bases fitting TRBD1. CDR1 is KGHSH and CDR2 is LQKENI in the germline V gene. The length of the CDR3 is 14 residues. The ends lost 3 bases at V and 4 bases at J; junction bases unmatched: 3. CDR3 nucleotides: TGTGCCAGCTCACCCGACAGGGAGAATCAGCCCCAGCATTTT. It specifies CASSPDRENQPQHF.

On this clonotype itself: One end of the junction does not line up with germline, which may come from a read error. This chain joins TRBV6-4 and TRBJ1-5, with 7 bases aligning to TRBD1. Germline lookup yields CDR1 MRHNA and CDR2 SNTAGT. The CDR3 is 16 residues long. The CDR3 DNA sequence: TGTGCCAGCAGGGACTACCCCGGGACAGATAATCAGCCCCAGCATTTT. Translation: CASRDYPGTDNQPQHF.

The rearrangement joins TRBV4-2 to TRBJ2-7, with a possible D match to TRBD1 (5 bases). CDR3 length: 15 amino acids. Trimming stripped 0 bases from V and 1 base from J, with 10 bases between. The germline V gene has CDR1 LGHNA and CDR2 YNFKEQ. The CDR3: CASSQDQGPSYEQYF. CDR3 coding DNA: TGTGCCAGCAGCCAAGATCAGGGCCCTTCCTACGAGCAGTACTTC.

Only a few counts were recorded for this clonotype. The V call is TRBV4-1, the J call TRBJ1-6; TRBD1 matches at 10 bases. The CDR3 contains 13 residues. The V segment lost 8 bases and the J segment 9 bases; nucleotides outside the gene matches: 4. Looked up from germline, CDR1 is MGHRA and CDR2 is YSYEKL. CDR3 DNA: TGCGCCAGCCGGGACAGGGGCGCTTCACCCCTCCACTTT. It codes for CASRDRGASPLHF.

This rearrangement joins TRBV7-9 to TRBJ1-1; no reliable D call. The CDR3 runs to 13 residues. Germline CDR1 reads SEHNR; CDR2 reads FQNEAQ (reference sequence). Trimming removed 2 bases from V and 5 bases from J, with 9 bases in between. Written as DNA, the CDR3 is TGTGCCAGCAGCTTACAGTTGGTAACTGAAGCTTTCTTT. This translates into CASSLQLVTEAFF.

This chain uses TRBV10-3 with TRBJ1-3; 8 bases align to TRBD1. With 6 bases clipped from V and 8 bases from J, the junction kept 9 bases outside the gene matches. Germline values: CDR1 ENHRY, CDR2 SYGVKD. The CDR3 runs 14 residues. The CDR3 here is CAIRKGQDADTIYF. DNA for the CDR3: TGTGCCATCAGGAAGGGACAGGACGCAGACACCATATATTTT.